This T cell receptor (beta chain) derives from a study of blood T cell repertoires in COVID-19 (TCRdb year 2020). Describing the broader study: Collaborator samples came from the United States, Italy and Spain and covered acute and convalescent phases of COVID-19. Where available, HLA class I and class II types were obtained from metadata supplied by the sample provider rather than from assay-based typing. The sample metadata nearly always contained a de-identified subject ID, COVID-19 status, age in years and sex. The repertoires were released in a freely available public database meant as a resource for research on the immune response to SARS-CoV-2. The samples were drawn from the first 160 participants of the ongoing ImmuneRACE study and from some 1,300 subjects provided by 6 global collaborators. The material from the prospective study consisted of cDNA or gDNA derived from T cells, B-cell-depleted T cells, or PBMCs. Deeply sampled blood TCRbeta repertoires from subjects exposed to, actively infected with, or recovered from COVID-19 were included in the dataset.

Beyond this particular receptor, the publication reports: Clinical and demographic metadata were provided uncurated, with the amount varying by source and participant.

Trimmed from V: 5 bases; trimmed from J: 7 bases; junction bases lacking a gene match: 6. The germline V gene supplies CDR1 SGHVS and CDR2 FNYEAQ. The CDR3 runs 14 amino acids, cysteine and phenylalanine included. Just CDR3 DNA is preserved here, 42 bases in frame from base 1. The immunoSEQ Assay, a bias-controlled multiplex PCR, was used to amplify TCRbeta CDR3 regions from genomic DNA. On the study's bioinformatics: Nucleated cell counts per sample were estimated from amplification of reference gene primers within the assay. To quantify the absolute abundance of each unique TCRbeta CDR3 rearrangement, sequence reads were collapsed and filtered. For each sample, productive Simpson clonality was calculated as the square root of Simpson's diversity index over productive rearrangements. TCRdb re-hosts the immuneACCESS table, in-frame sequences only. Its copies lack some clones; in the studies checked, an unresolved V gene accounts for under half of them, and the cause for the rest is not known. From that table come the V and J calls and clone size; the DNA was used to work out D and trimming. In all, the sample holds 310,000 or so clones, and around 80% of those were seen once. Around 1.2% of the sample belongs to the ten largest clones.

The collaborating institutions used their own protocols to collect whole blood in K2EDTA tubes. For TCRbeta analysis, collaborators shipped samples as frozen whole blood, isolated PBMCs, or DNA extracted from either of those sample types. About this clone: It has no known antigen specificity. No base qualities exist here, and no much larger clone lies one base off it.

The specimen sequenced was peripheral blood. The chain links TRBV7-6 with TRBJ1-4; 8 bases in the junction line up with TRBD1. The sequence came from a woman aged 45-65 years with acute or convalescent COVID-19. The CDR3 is CASSQPGQAEKLFF. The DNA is TGTGCCAGCAGCCAACCGGGACAGGCTGAAAAACTGTTTTTT.